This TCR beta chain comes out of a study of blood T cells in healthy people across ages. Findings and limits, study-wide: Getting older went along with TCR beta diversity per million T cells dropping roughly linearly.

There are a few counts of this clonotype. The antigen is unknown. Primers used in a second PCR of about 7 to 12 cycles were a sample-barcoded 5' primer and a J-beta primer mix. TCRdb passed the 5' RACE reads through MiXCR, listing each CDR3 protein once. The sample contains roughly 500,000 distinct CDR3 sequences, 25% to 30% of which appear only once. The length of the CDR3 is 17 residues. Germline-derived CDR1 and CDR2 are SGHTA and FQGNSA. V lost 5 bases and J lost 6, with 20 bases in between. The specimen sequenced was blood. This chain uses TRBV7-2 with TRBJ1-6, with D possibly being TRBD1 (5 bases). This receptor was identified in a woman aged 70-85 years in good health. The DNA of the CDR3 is TGTGCCAGCAGCCCCTGGGGCGGGGTGGCGGGTAATTCACCCCTCCACTTT. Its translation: CASSPWGGVAGNSPLHF.